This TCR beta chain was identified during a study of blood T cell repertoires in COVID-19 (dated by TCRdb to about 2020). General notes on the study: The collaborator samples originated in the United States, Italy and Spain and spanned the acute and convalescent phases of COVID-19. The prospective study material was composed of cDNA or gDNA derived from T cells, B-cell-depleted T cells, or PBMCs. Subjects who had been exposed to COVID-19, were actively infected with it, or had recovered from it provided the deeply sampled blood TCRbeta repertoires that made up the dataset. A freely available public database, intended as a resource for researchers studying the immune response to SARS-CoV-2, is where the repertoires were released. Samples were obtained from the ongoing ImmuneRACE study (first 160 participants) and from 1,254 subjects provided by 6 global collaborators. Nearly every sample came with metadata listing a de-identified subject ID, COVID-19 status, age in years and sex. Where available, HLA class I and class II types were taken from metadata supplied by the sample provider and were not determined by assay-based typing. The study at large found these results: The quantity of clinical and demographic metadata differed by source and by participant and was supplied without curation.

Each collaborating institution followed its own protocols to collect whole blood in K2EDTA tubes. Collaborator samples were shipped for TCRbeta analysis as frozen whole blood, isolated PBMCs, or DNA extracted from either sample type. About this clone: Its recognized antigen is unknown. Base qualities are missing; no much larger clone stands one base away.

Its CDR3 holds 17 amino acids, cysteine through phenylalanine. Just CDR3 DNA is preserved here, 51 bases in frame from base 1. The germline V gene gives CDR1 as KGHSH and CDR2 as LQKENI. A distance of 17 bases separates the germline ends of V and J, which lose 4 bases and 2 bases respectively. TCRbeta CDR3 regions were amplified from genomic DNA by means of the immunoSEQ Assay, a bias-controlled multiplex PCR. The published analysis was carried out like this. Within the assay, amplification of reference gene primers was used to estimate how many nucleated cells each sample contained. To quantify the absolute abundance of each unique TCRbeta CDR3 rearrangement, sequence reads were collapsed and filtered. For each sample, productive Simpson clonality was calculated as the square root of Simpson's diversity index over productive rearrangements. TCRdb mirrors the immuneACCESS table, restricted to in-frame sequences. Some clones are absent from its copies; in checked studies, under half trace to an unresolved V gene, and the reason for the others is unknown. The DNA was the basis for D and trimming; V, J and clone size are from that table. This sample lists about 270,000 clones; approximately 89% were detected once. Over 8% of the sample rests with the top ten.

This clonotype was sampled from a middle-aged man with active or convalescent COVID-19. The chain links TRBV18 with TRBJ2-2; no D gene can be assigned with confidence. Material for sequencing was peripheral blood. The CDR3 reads CASSLLSNGANTGELFF. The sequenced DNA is TGTGCCAGCTCACTTCTTAGTAACGGAGCTAACACCGGGGAGCTGTTTTTT.